A single sample is the source of the 25 T cell receptor beta chains below, sequenced in a study of blood T cell repertoires in COVID-19. The table came from immunoSEQ multiplex PCR; TCRdb's copy has only in-frame clones and leaves some out. Counted here are around 250,000 clones, about 87% occurring once; the ten biggest clones make up 5.5% to 7.5%. Specimen: peripheral blood. These receptors were collected from a woman between 65 and 79 years old with active or convalescent COVID-19.

The V and J genes are TRBV27 and TRBJ1-4, with D possibly TRBD1 on 5 matching bases. Germline values: CDR1 MNHEY, CDR2 SMNVEV (reference sequence). V was cut by 3 bases and J by 8 bases, with 16 bases left in between. The CDR3 runs 15 residues. The CDR3 loop reads CASSFQAGRGEKLFF. CDR3 bases: TGTGCCAGCAGTTTCCAAGCAGGGAGGGGAGAAAAACTGTTTTTT. Using reference TRBV27 and TRBJ1-4 for the parts outside the CDR3, the full variable domain is EAQVTQNPRYLITVTGKKLTVTCSQNMNHEYMSWYRQDPGLGLRQIYYSMNVEVTDKGDVPEGYKVSRKEKRNFPLILESPSPNQTSLYFCASSFQAGRGEKLFFGSGTQLSVL.

This rearrangement joins TRBV3-1 (or the pseudogene TRBV3-2) to TRBJ1-3; a weak D match, TRBD1 (5 bases). CDR1 LGHDT and CDR2 YNNKEL come from the germline V gene (reference sequence). The CDR3 is 14 residues long. The V end lost 6 bases, the J end lost 1 base, and 10 bases lay between the germline ends. CDR3 DNA sequence: TGTGCCAGCAGTCCCCAGGGTTCTGGAAACACCATATATTTT. Translation gives CASSPQGSGNTIYF.

The rearrangement uses TRBV7-8 and TRBJ1-4; 7 bases line up with TRBD1. Germline trimming cut 4 bases from V and 5 bases from J; bases unmatched to any gene: 4. This CDR3 comprises 14 residues. Looked up from germline, CDR1 is SGHVS and CDR2 is FQNEAQ. The CDR3 DNA sequence: TGTGCCAGCAGCTCTGACAGGGACAATGAAAAACTGTTTTTT. Translating it yields CASSSDRDNEKLFF.

CDR3 sequence: CASSLIETRGVTEAFF. The CDR3 nucleotides are TGTGCCAGCAGCTTAATCGAGACACGGGGGGTCACTGAAGCTTTCTTT. The chain combines TRBV11-3 with TRBJ1-1; D might be TRBD1 (5 bases). Looked up from germline, CDR1 is SGHNT and CDR2 is YENEEA. V lost 2 bases and J lost 4, with 17 bases in between. The CDR3 consists of 16 residues.

The chain carries TRBV7-9 and TRBJ2-5; maybe TRBD1 (5 bases). Germline values: CDR1 SEHNR, CDR2 FQNEAQ (reference sequence). V was pared by 5 bases and J by 3 bases, with 16 bases between. The CDR3 length is 15 residues. CDR3 protein: CASSHLTEVKETQYF. The CDR3 DNA reads as TGTGCCAGCAGCCACTTGACAGAGGTAAAAGAGACCCAGTACTTC.

The genes are TRBV6-2 or TRBV6-3 and TRBJ2-3, with D possibly being TRBD1 (6 bases). Deletions cut 5 bases from V and 3 bases from J, with 9 bases between. CDR3 size: 13 residues. Germline V lookup: CDR1 MNHEY, CDR2 SVGEGT. CDR3 amino acids: CASSRQVTDTQYF. The CDR3 DNA is TGTGCCAGCAGTAGACAGGTAACAGATACGCAGTATTTT.

The table lists this clone with a few counts. V usage is TRBV25-1 and J usage is TRBJ1-6; tentatively, D is TRBD1 (6 bases). V was trimmed by 3 bases and J by 9 bases, leaving 12 bases between them. Germline CDR1 and CDR2: MGHDK and SYGVNS. The CDR3 consists of 14 residues. CDR3 loop: CASSDFTGSSPLHF. Written as DNA, the CDR3 is TGTGCCAGCAGTGATTTTACAGGGAGTTCACCCCTCCACTTT. Combining the CDR3 with reference TRBV25-1 and TRBJ1-6 gives the whole variable domain EADIYQTPRYLVIGTGKKITLECSQTMGHDKMYWYQQDPGMELHLIHYSYGVNSTEKGDLSSESTVSRIRTEHFPLTLESARPSHTSQYLCASSDFTGSSPLHFGNGTRLTVT.

The chain is built from TRBV2 and TRBJ1-2; D is uncertain. Germline CDR1 SNHLY, CDR2 FYNNEI. The CDR3 is 13 residues long. Between the trimmed V and J ends, which lost 4 bases and 5 bases, there was a span of 11 bases. The CDR3 region is CASSASHLYGYTF. The CDR3 DNA reads as TGTGCCAGCAGTGCGAGCCATCTATATGGCTACACCTTC.

The chain is built from TRBV4-1 and TRBJ1-1; D call uncertain. Germline CDR1 and CDR2: MGHRA and YSYEKL. V dropped 4 bases and J dropped 4 bases, with 13 bases sitting between them. CDR3 length: 14 amino acids. In DNA form, the CDR3 reads TGCGCCAGCAGCCCCGGTCAGTCAGGCACTGAAGCTTTCTTT. Residues: CASSPGQSGTEAFF.

This chain connects TRBV10-3 to TRBJ2-2; 9 bases are shared with TRBD2. The CDR3 is 16 residues long. V was clipped by 7 bases and J by 4 bases; unmatched bases: 10. The V gene's germline CDR1 is ENHRY and CDR2 SYGVKD. Here the CDR3 reads CAITPAGGHGTGELFF. DNA of the CDR3: TGTGCCATCACCCCAGCGGGGGGCCACGGCACCGGGGAGCTGTTTTTT.

The CDR3 DNA reads TGTGCCAGCAGCTTTCAAAAGAACACTGAAGCTTTCTTT. This codes for CASSFQKNTEAFF. This chain uses TRBV7-3 with TRBJ1-1; D remains ambiguous. Germline V lookup: CDR1 SGHTA, CDR2 FQGTGA. V shed 3 bases and J shed 1 base, with 6 bases lying between them. The CDR3 is 13 amino acids.

The chain links TRBV3-1 (or the pseudogene TRBV3-2) to TRBJ1-4, with D perhaps matching TRBD1 (5 bases). The CDR3 consists of 15 residues. Trimming took 1 base from V and 7 from J, leaving 13 bases between them. Per the germline V gene, CDR1 is LGHDT and CDR2 is YNNKEL (reference sequence). The DNA for the CDR3 is TGTGCCAGCAGCCAAGTTCGACAGCGGGGTGAAAAACTGTTTTTT. Amino acids: CASSQVRQRGEKLFF.

The chain couples TRBV6-2 or TRBV6-3 to TRBJ2-2; 11 positions agree with TRBD2. Trimming took 6 bases from V and 4 from J; bases not matched to a gene: 16. CDR1 is MNHEY and CDR2 is SVGEGT in the germline V gene. This CDR3 has 19 amino acids. The CDR3 sequence is CASSDPSGGPITGTGELFF. CDR3 sequence (DNA): TGTGCCAGCAGCGACCCTAGCGGGGGGCCCATCACGGGCACCGGGGAGCTGTTTTTT.

This clone was observed once. The V gene is TRBV11-3, the J gene TRBJ1-1, with TRBD1 matching 7 bases. Germline CDR1 reads SGHNT; CDR2 reads YENEEA. Trimming took 4 bases from V and 0 from J; bases not matched to a gene: 5. This CDR3 has 15 amino acids. The CDR3 is CASSCPGQMNTEAFF. Written as DNA, the CDR3 is TGTGCCAGCAGCTGCCCGGGACAGATGAACACTGAAGCTTTCTTT.

The rearrangement joins TRBV11-2 to TRBJ1-2; D not certain. V shed 8 bases and J shed 5 bases, with 15 bases lying between them. This CDR3 spans 13 amino acids. The germline V gene encodes CDR1 SGHAT and CDR2 FQNNGV. In DNA form, the CDR3 reads TGTGCCAGCTGCGGCATACCCGTTTATGGCTACACCTTC. Translation gives CASCGIPVYGYTF.

This chain uses TRBV24-1 with TRBJ1-5; unclear D gene. The CDR3 sequence is 16 residues long. Germline lookup yields CDR1 KGHDR and CDR2 SFDVKD. Deletions cut 4 bases from V and 4 bases from J, with 16 bases between. Here the CDR3 DNA reads TGTGCCACCAGTGACACGGGCGGGTACTCAAATCAGCCCCAGCATTTT. It encodes CATSDTGGYSNQPQHF.

This clone was seen once. The genes are TRBV6-5 and TRBJ1-6; TRBD1 might be the D (5 bases). The CDR3 spans 14 residues. V lost 5 bases to trimming and J lost 5 bases, with 10 bases between them. Germline CDR1 reads MNHEY; CDR2 reads SVGAGI. CDR3 residues: CASSRGWDNSPLHF. The CDR3 nucleotides are TGTGCCAGCAGTCGGGGGTGGGATAATTCACCCCTCCACTTT.

J is TRBJ1-1 and V is TRBV9; D unresolved. The CDR3 runs 15 residues. Looked up from germline, CDR1 is SGDLS and CDR2 is YYNGEE. V lost 2 bases to trimming and J lost 0 bases, with 11 bases between them. CDR3 bases: TGTGCCAGCAGCGTGGGCAGCTCTTTGAACACTGAAGCTTTCTTT. Translation: CASSVGSSLNTEAFF.

This clone came up once. The rearrangement links TRBV24-1 to TRBJ2-7; no clear D. Germline V lookup: CDR1 KGHDR, CDR2 SFDVKD. Trimming cost V 7 bases and J 7 bases, with 13 bases left between them. The CDR3 runs 12 residues. The CDR3 DNA reads as TGTGCCACCAGCCCACGACCCGGGGAGCAGTACTTC. It is translated as CATSPRPGEQYF.

A note on this clone: Other nucleotide sequences from this sample produce the same CDR3. This sequence joins TRBV7-9 and TRBJ1-1; the D gene is possibly TRBD1 (6 bases). V was pared by 4 bases and J by 2 bases, with 11 bases between. CDR3 length: 14 residues. Germline values: CDR1 SEHNR, CDR2 FQNEAQ (reference sequence). CDR3 region: CASSSGQLNTEAFF. As DNA, the CDR3 is TGTGCCAGCAGCTCCGGACAGCTTAACACTGAAGCTTTCTTT.

In its sample, this clone was seen many times. V is TRBV29-1 and J is TRBJ2-5, with D unresolved. V lost 1 base to trimming and J lost 4 bases, with 16 bases between them. Germline lookup yields CDR1 SQVTM and CDR2 ANQGSEA. This CDR3 contains 15 residues. DNA of the CDR3: TGCAGCGTTGAAGGTTTGTTCAACAGTAGAGAGACCCAGTACTTC. Translated: CSVEGLFNSRETQYF.

The rearrangement uses TRBV12-5 and TRBJ1-4; D is unclear. Trimming stripped 2 bases from V and 7 bases from J, with 11 bases between. This CDR3 spans 14 amino acids. CDR1 and CDR2 from the germline V gene are LGHNT and FRNRAP. CDR3 nucleotides: TGTGCTAGTGGTTTGCCACCCTCCGGTGAAAAACTGTTTTTT. It is translated as CASGLPPSGEKLFF.

The chain recombines TRBV24-1 with TRBJ2-2, with 7 bases that match TRBD1. The trim removed 11 bases at V and 2 bases at J, leaving 7 bases unmatched. Germline CDR1 and CDR2: KGHDR and SFDVKD. There are 14 residues in the CDR3. In DNA, the CDR3 is TGTGCCATCCGGGACAGATCTAACACCGGGGAGCTGTTTTTT. Translating it yields CAIRDRSNTGELFF.

CDR3 residues: CASSQPGQGLSGNTIYF. In DNA form, the CDR3 reads TGTGCCAGCTCCCAACCGGGACAGGGGCTTTCTGGAAACACCATATATTTT. The V and J genes are TRBV5-4 and TRBJ1-3; 10 bases line up with TRBD1. The V segment lost 7 bases and the J segment 1 base; nucleotides outside the gene matches: 11. The CDR3 extends over 17 amino acids. In germline, CDR1 is SGHNT, CDR2 YYREEE (reference sequence).

V usage is TRBV11-2 and J usage is TRBJ1-6; tentatively, D is TRBD1 (5 bases). The length of the CDR3 is 16 residues. The V gene's germline CDR1 is SGHAT and CDR2 FQNNGV. The ends were cut back, 4 bases at V and 10 bases at J, with 20 bases in the middle. CDR3 sequence reads: CASSSQAVGGGSPLHF. DNA of the CDR3: TGTGCCAGCAGCTCCCAGGCGGTGGGGGGTGGATCACCCCTCCACTTT.